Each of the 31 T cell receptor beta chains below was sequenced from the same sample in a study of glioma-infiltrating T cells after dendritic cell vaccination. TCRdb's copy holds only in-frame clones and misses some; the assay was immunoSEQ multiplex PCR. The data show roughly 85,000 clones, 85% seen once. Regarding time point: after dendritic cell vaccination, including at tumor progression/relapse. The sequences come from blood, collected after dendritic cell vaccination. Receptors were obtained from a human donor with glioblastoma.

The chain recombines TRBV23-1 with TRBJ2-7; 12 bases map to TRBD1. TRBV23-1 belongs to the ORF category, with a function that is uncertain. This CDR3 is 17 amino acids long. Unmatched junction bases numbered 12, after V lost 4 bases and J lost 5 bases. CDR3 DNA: TGCGCCAGCAGTCTAGACGCCGGGACAGGGGGCCGGAACGAGCAGTACTTC. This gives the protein CASSLDAGTGGRNEQYF.

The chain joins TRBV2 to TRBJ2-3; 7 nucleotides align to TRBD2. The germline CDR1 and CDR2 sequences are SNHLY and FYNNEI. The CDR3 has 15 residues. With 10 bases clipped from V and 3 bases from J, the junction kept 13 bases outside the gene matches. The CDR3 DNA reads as TGTGCCATCAGCACCTGGGGGGGTCAAACAGATACGCAGTATTTT. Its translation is CAISTWGGQTDTQYF.

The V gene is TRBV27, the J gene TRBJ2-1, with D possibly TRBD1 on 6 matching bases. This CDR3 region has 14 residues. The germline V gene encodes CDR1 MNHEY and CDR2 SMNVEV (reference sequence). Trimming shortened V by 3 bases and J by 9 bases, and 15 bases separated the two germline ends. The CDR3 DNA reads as TGTGCCAGCAGTTTGCACAGGGTGGTCAGTGAGCAGTTCTTC. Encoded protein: CASSLHRVVSEQFF.

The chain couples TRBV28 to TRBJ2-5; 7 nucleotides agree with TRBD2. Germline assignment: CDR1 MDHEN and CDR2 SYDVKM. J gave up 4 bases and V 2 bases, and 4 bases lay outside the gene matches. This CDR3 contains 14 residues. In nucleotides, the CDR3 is TGTGCCAGCAGTTTAGGGGGGAGGGGAGAGACCCAGTACTTC. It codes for CASSLGGRGETQYF.

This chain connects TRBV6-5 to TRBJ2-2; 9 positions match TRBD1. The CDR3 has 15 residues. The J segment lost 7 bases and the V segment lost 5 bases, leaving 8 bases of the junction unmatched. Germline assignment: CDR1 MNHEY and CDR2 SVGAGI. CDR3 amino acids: CASSLQGARGGELFF. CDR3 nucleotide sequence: TGTGCCAGCAGTCTACAGGGGGCTCGTGGCGGGGAGCTGTTTTTT.

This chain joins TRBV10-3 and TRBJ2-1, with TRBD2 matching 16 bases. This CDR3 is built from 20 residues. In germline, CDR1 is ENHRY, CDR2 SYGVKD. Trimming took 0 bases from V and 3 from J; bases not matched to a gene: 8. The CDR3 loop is CAISESSGTSGRAIYNEQFF. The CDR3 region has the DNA TGTGCCATCAGTGAGTCGTCCGGGACTAGCGGGAGGGCCATCTACAATGAGCAGTTCTTC.

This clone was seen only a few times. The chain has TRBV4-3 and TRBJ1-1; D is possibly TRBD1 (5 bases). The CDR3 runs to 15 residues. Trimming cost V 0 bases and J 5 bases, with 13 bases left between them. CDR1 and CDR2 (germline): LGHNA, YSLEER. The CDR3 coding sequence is TGCGCCAGCAGCCAAGATCGTTACGGGGGGACTGAAGCTTTCTTT. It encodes CASSQDRYGGTEAFF.

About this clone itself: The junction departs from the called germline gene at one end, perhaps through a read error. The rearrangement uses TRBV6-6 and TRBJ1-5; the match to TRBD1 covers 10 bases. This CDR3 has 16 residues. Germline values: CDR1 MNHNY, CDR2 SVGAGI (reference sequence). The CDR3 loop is CASSYPPTGGKQPQHF. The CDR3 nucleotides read TGTGCCAGCAGTTACCCCCCGACAGGGGGCAAGCAGCCCCAGCATTTT.

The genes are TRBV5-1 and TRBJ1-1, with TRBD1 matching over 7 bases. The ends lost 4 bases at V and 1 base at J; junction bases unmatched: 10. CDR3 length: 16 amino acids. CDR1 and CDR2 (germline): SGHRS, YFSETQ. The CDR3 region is CASSRDREHRNTEAFF. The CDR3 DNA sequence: TGCGCCAGCAGCAGAGACAGGGAACATCGGAACACTGAAGCTTTCTTT. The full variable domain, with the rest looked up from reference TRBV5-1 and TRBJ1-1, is KAGVTQTPRYLIKTRGQQVTLSCSPISGHRSVSWYQQTPGQGLQFLFEYFSETQRNKGNFPGRFSGRQFSNSRSEMNVSTLELGDSALYLCASSRDREHRNTEAFFGQGTRLTVV.

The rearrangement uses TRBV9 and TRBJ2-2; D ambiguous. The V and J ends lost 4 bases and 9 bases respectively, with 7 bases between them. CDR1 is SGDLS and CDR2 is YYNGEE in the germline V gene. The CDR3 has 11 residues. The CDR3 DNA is TGTGCCAGCAGCAGCCGCCGGGAGCTGTTTTTT. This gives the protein CASSSRRELFF.

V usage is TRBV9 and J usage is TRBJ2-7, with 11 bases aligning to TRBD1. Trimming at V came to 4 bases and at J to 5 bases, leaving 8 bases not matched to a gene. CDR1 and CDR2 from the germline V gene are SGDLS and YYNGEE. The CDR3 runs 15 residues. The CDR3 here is CASSTEGDRGDEQYF. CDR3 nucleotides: TGTGCCAGCAGCACAGAGGGGGACAGGGGGGACGAGCAGTACTTC.

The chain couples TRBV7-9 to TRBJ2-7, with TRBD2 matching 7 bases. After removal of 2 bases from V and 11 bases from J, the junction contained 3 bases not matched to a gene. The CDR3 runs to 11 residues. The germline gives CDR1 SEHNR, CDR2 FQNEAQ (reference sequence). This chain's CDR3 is CASSLLGRKYF. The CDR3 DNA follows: TGTGCCAGCAGCTTACTCGGGAGGAAGTACTTC.

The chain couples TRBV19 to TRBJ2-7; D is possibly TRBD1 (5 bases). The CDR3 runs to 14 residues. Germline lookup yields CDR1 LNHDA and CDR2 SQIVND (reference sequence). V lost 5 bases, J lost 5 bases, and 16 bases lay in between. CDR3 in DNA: TGTGCCAGTAGTTCCTACCCAGGGCAGGACGAGCAGTACTTC. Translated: CASSSYPGQDEQYF.

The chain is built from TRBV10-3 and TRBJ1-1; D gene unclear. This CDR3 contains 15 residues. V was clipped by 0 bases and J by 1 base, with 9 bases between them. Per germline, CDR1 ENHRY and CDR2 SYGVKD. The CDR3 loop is CAISESAVWNTEAFF. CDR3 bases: TGTGCCATCAGTGAGTCGGCGGTTTGGAACACTGAAGCTTTCTTT.

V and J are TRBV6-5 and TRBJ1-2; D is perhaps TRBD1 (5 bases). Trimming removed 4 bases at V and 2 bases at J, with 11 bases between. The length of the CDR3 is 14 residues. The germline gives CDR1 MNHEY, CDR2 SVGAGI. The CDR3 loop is CASSSRTPNYGYTF. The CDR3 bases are TGTGCCAGCAGTTCCCGGACACCGAACTATGGCTACACCTTC.

CDR3 sequence reads: CASSWDRLQPDNYGYTF. The CDR3 DNA reads TGTGCCAGCAGCTGGGACAGACTCCAACCGGATAACTATGGCTACACCTTC. V and J are TRBV5-6 and TRBJ1-2, with 7 bases identical to TRBD1. Germline V gives CDR1 SGHDT, CDR2 YYEEEE. The length of the CDR3 is 17 residues. Trimming removed 3 bases from V and 1 base from J; junction bases left unmatched: 12. The full variable domain, rest sourced from reference TRBV5-6 and TRBJ1-2, is DAGVTQSPTHLIKTRGQQVTLRCSPKSGHDTVSWYQQALGQGPQFIFQYYEEEERQRGNFPDRFSGHQFPNYSSELNVNALLLGDSALYLCASSWDRLQPDNYGYTFGSGTRLTVV.

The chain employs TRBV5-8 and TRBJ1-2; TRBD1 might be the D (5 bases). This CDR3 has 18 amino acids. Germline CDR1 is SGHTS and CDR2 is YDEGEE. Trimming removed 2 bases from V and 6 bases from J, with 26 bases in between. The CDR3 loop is CASSFYRQRGDSYHGYTF. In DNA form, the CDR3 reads TGTGCCAGCAGCTTTTACCGCCAACGGGGGGACTCCTACCATGGCTACACCTTC.

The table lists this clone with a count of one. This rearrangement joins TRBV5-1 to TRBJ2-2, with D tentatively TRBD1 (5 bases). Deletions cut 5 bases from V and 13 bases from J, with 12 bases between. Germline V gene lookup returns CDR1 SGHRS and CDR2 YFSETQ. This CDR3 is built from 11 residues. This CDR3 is CASRSQGSLFF. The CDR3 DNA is TGCGCCAGCAGGAGCCAGGGTTCGCTGTTTTTT.

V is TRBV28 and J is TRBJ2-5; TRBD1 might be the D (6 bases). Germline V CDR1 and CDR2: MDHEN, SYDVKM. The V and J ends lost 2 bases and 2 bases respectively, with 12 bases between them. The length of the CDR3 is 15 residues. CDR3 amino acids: CASSLRGSWQETQYF. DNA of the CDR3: TGTGCCAGCAGTTTAAGGGGGTCTTGGCAAGAGACCCAGTACTTC.

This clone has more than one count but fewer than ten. The CDR3 region is CASSFDRYNYGYTF. CDR3 sequence (DNA): TGTGCCAGCAGCTTTGATCGGTATAACTATGGCTACACCTTC. The V gene is TRBV7-2, the J gene TRBJ1-2; the D is unclear. CDR1 is SGHTA and CDR2 is FQGNSA in the germline V gene. This CDR3 has 14 residues. The V and J ends lost 3 bases and 1 base respectively, with 9 bases between them.

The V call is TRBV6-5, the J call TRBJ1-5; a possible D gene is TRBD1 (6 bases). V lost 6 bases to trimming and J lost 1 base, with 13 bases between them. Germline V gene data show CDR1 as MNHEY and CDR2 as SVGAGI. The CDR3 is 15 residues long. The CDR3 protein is CASREPGGSNQPQHF. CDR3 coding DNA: TGTGCCAGCAGGGAGCCGGGGGGCAGCAATCAGCCCCAGCATTTT.

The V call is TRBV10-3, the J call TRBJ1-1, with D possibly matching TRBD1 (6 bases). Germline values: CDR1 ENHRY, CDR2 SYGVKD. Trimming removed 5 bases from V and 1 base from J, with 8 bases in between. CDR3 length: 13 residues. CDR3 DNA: TGTGCCATCAGTACACAGGGGAACACTGAAGCTTTCTTT. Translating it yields CAISTQGNTEAFF.

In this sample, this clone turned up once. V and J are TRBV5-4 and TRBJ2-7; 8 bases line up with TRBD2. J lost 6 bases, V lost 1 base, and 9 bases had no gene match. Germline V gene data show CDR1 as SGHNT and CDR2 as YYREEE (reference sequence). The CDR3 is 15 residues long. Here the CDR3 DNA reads TGTGCCAGCAGCTTGAGCGGGAGAAATTCCCGCGAGCAGTACTTC. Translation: CASSLSGRNSREQYF.

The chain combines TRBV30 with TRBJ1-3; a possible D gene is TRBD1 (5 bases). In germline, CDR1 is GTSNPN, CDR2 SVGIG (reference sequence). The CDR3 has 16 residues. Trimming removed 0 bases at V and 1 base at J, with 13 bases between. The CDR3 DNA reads TGTGCCTGGAGTGTACAGGCCCTGGCTTCTGGAAACACCATATATTTT. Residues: CAWSVQALASGNTIYF.

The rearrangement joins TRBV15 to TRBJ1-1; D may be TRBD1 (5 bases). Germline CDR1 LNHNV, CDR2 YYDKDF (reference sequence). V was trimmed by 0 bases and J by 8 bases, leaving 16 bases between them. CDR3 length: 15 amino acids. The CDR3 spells CATSRDAATVLEAFF. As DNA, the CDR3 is TGTGCCACCAGCAGAGATGCCGCGACAGTGCTAGAAGCTTTCTTT.

The CDR3, as DNA: TGTGCCAGTAGCGACCCCGGGACTTTGGTTAGCGAGCAGTACTTC. Amino acid sequence: CASSDPGTLVSEQYF. The gene calls are TRBV19 and TRBJ2-7; weak D call: TRBD2 (6 bases). The CDR3 runs 15 residues. Trimming left V 6 bases short and J 6 bases short, with 21 bases between. From germline, CDR1 is LNHDA and CDR2 SQIVND (reference sequence).

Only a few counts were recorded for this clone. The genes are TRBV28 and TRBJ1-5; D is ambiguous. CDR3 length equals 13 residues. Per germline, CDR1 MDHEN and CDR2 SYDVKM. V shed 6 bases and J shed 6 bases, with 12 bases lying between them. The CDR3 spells CASRYTEAQPQHF. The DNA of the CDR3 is TGTGCCAGCAGATACACGGAGGCTCAGCCCCAGCATTTT.

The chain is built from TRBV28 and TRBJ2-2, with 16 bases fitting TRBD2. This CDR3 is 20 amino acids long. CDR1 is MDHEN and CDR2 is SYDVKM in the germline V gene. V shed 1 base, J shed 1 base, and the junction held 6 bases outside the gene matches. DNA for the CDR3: TGTGCCAGCAGTTTATCTCTCGGGACTAGCGGGAGGGTGAACACCGGGGAGCTGTTTTTT. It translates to CASSLSLGTSGRVNTGELFF.

The CDR3 DNA is TGTGCCAGCAGCTTGGACAGGGTTGGCTACACCTTC. It codes for CASSLDRVGYTF. This rearrangement joins TRBV5-4 to TRBJ1-2; D is perhaps TRBD1 (6 bases). Trimming removed 0 bases from V and 7 bases from J, with 7 bases in between. Germline CDR1 and CDR2: SGHNT and YYREEE (reference sequence). The CDR3 length is 12 residues.

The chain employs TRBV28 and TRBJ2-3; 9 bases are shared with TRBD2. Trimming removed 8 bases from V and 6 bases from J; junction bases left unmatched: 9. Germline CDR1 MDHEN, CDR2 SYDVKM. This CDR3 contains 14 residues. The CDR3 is CASWSGRIRDTQYF. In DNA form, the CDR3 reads TGTGCCAGCTGGAGCGGGAGGATCAGGGATACGCAGTATTTT.

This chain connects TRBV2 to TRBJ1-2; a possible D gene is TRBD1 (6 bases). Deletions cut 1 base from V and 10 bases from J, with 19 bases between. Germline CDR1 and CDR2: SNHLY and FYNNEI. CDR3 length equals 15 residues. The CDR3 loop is CASSEVARGGIDYTF. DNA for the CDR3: TGTGCCAGCAGTGAAGTCGCACGAGGGGGTATTGACTACACCTTC.